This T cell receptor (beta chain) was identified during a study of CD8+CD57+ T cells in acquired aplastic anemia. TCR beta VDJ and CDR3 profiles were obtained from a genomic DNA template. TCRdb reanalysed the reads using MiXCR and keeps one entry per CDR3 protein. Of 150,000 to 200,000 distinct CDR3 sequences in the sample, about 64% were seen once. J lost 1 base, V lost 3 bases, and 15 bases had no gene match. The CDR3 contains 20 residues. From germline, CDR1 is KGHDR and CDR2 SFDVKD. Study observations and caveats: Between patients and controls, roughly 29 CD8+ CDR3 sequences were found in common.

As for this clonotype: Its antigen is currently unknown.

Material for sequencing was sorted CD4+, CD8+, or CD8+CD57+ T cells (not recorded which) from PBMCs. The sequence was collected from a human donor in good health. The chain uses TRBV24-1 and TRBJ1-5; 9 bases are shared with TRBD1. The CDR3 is CATSDTYNRDRARSNQPQHF. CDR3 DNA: TGTGCCACCAGTGATACTTACAACCGGGACAGGGCGAGGAGCAATCAGCCCCAGCATTTT.